The sequence of this TCR beta chain was determined in a study of shared clonotypes between healthy human individuals. Across the study: Contributing individuals were a couple of females and a few males aged 18 to 49.

As processed by the authors: Filtering was not the same, since immunoSEQ gave junction-only sequences without quality scores. Libraries were prepared by immunoSEQ multiplex PCR; TCRdb keeps only in-frame clonotypes and omits some of them. V and J calls and clone size are those listed in that table; D and trimming were worked out from the DNA. The data hold roughly 2.2 million clones, with roughly 92% observed a single time. CDR3 length: 13 amino acids. V lost 2 bases and J lost 8, with 12 bases in between. The germline CDR1 and CDR2 sequences are SEHNR and FQNEAQ (reference sequence). All participating donors were Caucasian adults from Nashville, Tennessee. Splitting of CD4+ cells produced CD45RA+ naive and CD45RA-negative memory subsets.

Sample: naive CD4+ T cells from PBMCs. Specified subset: CD45RA+ positively selected. The chain carries TRBV7-9 and TRBJ1-2; no definite D call. The receptor was derived from a man between 18 and 35 years old in good health. Some clones in this sample may be carry-over from other donors' samples. Here the CDR3 reads CASSLFASKGYTF. CDR3 sequence (DNA): TGTGCCAGCAGCTTATTCGCGAGCAAAGGCTACACCTTC.